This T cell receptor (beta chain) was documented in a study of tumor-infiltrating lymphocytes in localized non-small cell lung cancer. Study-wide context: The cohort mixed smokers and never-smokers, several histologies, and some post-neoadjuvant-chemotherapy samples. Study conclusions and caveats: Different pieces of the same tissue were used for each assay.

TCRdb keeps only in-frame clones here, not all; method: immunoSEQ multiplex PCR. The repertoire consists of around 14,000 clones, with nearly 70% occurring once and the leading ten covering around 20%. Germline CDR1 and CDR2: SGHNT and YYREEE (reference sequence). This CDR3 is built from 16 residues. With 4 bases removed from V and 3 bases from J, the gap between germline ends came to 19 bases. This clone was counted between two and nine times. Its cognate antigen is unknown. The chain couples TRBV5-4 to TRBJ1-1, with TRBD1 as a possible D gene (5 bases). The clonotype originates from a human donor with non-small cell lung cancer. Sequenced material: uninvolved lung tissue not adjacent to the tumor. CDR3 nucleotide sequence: TGTGCCAGCAGCCCGAGGAGCGGGGGTCTTTACACTGAAGCTTTCTTT. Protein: CASSPRSGGLYTEAFF.